This paragraph covers one T cell receptor beta chain sequence. Its matching antigen is unknown. TCRdb's table, derived via immunoSEQ multiplex PCR, lists solely in-frame clones and lacks some. The sample contains approximately 220,000 clones, 85% to 95% of which appear only once. The data originate from a study of T cell responses to AZD1222 COVID-19 vaccine. The V end lost 2 bases, the J end lost 3 bases, and 8 bases lay between the germline ends. CDR3 size: 13 residues. Per germline, CDR1 SGHRS and CDR2 YFSETQ. The study's findings and limits: Females outnumbered males among donors, who were mostly white British; clonal diversity was possibly underestimated. A rise in Spike-specific TCR breadth and depth followed two AZD1222 doses. Spike-wide vaccine-associated CD4 TCRs dominated at 160-218 and 743-854. Of spike-specific TCRs, nearly half reportedly target regions left unmutated in variants.

The material sequenced was peripheral blood, taken on day 0 of MenACWY control vaccination. The rearrangement links TRBV5-1 to TRBJ1-1; D is unresolved. This clonotype was sampled from an adult in good health. The CDR3: CASSFVGDTEAFF. The CDR3 DNA reads as TGCGCCAGCAGCTTCGTCGGAGACACTGAAGCTTTCTTT.